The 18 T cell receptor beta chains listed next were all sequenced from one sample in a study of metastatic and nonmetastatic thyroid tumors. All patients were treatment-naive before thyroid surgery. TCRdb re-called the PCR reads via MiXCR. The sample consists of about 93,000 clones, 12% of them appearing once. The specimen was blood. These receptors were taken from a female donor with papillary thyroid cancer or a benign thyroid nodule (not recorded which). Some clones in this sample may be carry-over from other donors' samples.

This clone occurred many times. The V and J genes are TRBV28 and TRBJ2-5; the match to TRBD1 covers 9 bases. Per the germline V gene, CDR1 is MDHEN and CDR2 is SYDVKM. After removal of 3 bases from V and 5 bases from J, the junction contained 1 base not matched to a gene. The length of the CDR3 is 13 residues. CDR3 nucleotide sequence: TGTGCCAGCAGTTTCGGGACAGGGGAGACCCAGTACTTC. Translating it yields CASSFGTGETQYF. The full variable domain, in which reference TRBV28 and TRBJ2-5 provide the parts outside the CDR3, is DVKVTQSSRYLVKRTGEKVFLECVQDMDHENMFWYRQDPGLGLRLIYFSYDVKMKEKGDIPEGYSVSREKKERFSLILESASTNQTSMYLCASSFGTGETQYFGPGTRLLVL.

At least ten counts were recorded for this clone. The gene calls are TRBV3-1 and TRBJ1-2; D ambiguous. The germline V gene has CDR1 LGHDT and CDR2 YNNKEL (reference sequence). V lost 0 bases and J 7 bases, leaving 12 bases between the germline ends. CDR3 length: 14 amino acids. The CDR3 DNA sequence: TGTGCCAGCAGCCAAGAGGCGGGTGGGGTTGGCTACACCTTC. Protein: CASSQEAGGVGYTF.

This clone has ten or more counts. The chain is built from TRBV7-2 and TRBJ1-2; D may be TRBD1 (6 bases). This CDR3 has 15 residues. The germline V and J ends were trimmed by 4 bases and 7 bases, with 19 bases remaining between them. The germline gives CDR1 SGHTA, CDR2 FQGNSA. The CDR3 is CASSSTGSGSGGYTF. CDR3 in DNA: TGTGCCAGCAGCTCTACAGGGAGCGGGTCGGGTGGCTACACCTTC.

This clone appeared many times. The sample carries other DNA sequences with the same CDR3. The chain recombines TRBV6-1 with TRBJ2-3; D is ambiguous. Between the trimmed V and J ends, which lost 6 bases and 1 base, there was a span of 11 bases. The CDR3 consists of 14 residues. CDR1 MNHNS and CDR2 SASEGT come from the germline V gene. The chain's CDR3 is CASSQLGRTDTQYF. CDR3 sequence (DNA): TGTGCCAGCAGCCAACTCGGCCGCACAGATACGCAGTATTTT.

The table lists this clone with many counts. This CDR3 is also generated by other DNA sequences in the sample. CDR3 sequence reads: CASSRTQVGNQPQHF. The CDR3 DNA is TGTGCCAGCAGTCGGACCCAGGTTGGGAATCAGCCCCAGCATTTT. J is TRBJ1-5 and V is TRBV2; D gene unclear. Trimming left V 5 bases short and J 4 bases short, with 15 bases between. Per the germline V gene, CDR1 is SNHLY and CDR2 is FYNNEI. This CDR3 is 15 amino acids long.

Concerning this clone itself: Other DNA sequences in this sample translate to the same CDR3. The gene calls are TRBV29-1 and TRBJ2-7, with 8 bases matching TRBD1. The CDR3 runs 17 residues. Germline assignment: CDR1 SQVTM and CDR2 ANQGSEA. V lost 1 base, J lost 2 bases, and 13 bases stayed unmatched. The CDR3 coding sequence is TGCAGCGTTGAAGCCCCCAATGCGGACAGGGCCGCCTACGAGCAGTACTTC. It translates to CSVEAPNADRAAYEQYF.

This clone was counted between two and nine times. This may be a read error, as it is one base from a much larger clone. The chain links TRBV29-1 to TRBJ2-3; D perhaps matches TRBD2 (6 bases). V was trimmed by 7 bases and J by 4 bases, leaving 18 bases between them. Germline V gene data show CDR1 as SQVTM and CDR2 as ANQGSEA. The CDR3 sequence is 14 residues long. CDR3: CSGYLSGASDTQYF. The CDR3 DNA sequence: TGCAGCGGTTATCTATCGGGAGCCTCAGATACGCAGTATTTT.

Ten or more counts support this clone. CDR3 loop: CASSLMAGDEKLFF. Here the CDR3 DNA reads TGTGCCAGCAGCTTGATGGCAGGGGATGAAAAACTGTTTTTT. The chain couples TRBV5-6 to TRBJ1-4; D is perhaps TRBD1 (6 bases). Germline CDR1 is SGHDT and CDR2 is YYEEEE. CDR3 size: 14 residues. V was cut by 1 base and J by 6 bases, with 10 bases left in between.

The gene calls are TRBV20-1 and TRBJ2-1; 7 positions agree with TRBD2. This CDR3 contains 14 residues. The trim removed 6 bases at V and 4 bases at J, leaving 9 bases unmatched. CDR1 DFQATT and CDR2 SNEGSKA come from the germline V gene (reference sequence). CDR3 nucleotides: TGCAGTGCGGATACGAATAGCGGGTACAATGAGCAGTTCTTC. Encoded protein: CSADTNSGYNEQFF.

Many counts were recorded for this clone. Written as DNA, the CDR3 is TGCGCCAGCAGCCCGCGATCCGGGAGCACAGATACGCAGTATTTT. Amino acids: CASSPRSGSTDTQYF. J is TRBJ2-3 and V is TRBV5-1, with D unclear. V was cut by 4 bases and J by 0 bases, with 12 bases left in between. CDR3 size: 15 residues. Germline lookup yields CDR1 SGHRS and CDR2 YFSETQ.

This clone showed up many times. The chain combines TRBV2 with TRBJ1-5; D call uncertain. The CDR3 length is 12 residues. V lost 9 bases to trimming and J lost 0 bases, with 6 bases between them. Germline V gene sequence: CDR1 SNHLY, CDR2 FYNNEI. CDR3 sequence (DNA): TGTGCCAGTCGTCCTAGCAATCAGCCCCAGCATTTT. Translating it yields CASRPSNQPQHF. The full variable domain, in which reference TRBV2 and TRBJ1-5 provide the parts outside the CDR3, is EPEVTQTPSHQVTQMGQEVILRCVPISNHLYFYWYRQILGQKVEFLVSFYNNEISEKSEIFDDQFSVERPDGSNFTLKIRSTKLEDSAMYFCASRPSNQPQHFGDGTRLSIL.

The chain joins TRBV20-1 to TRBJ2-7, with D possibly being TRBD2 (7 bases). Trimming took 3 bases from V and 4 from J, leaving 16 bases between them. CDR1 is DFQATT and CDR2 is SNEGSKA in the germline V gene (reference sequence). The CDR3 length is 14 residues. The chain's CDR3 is CSARKGGLVYEQYF. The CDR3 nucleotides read TGCAGTGCTAGGAAGGGGGGGCTGGTGTACGAGCAGTACTTC.

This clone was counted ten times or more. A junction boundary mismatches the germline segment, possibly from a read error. The CDR3 bases are TGTGCCAGCAGCGTAGCTTTCGGGGGGCTGTATTTC. Amino acids: CASSVAFGGLYF. This chain links TRBV9 with TRBJ1-2; the D gene is possibly TRBD1 (6 bases). CDR1 SGDLS and CDR2 YYNGEE come from the germline V gene. The CDR3 is 12 residues long.

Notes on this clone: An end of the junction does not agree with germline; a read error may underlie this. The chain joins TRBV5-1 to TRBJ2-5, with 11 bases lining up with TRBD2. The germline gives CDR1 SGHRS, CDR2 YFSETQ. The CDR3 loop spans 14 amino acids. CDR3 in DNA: TGCGCCAGCAGCCCGGGACTAGCGGAAGAGACCCATTACTTC. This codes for CASSPGLAEETHYF.

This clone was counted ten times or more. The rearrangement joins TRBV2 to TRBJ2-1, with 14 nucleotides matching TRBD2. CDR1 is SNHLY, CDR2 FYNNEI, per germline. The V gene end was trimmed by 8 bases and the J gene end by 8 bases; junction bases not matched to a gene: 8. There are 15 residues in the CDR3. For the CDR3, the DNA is TGTGCCAGCGCGGGACTAGCGGGAGTACCAGATGAGCAGTTCTTC. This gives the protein CASAGLAGVPDEQFF.

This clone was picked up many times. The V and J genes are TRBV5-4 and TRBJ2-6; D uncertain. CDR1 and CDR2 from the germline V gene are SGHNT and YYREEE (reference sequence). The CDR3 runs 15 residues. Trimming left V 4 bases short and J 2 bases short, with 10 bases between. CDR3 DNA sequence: TGTGCCAGCAGCGTAAGAACTACTGGGGCCAACGTCCTGACTTTC. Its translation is CASSVRTTGANVLTF.

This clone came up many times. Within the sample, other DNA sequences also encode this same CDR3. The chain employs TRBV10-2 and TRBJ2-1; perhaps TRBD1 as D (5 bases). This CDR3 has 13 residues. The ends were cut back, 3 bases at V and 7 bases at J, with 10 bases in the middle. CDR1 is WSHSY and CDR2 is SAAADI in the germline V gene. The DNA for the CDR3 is TGCGCCAGCAGTGACCCGACAGTGAATGAGCAGTTCTTC. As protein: CASSDPTVNEQFF.

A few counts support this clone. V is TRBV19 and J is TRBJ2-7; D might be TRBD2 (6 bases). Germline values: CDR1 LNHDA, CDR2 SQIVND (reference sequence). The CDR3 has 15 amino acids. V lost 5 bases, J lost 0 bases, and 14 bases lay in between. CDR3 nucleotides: TGTGCCAGTAGTGCAGGGACTGAGAGCTCCTACGAGCAGTACTTC. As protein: CASSAGTESSYEQYF.